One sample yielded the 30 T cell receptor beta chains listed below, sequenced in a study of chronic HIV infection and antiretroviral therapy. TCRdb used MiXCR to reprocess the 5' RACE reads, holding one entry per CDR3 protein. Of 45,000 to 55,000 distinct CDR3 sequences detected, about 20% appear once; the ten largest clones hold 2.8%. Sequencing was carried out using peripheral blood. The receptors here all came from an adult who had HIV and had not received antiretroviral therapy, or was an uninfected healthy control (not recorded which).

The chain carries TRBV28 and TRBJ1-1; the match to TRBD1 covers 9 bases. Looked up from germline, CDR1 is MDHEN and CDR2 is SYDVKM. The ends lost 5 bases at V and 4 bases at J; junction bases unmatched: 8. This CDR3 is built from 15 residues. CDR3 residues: CASSGGDRAGTEAFF. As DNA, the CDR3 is TGTGCCAGCAGTGGGGGGGACAGGGCCGGCACTGAAGCTTTCTTT.

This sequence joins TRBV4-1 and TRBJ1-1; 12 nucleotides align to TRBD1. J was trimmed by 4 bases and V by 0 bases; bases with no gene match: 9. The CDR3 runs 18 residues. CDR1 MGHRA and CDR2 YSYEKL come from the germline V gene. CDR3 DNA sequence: TGCGCCAGCAGCCAAGATCCTCCGGGACAGGGGGCAGGCACTGAAGCTTTCTTT. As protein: CASSQDPPGQGAGTEAFF.

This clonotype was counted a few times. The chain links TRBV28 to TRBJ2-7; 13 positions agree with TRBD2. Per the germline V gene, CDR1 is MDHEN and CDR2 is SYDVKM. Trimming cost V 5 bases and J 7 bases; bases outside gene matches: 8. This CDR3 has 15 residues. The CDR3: CASSGGTSGTGEQYF. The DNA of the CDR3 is TGTGCCAGCAGTGGGGGGACTAGCGGGACGGGAGAGCAGTACTTC.

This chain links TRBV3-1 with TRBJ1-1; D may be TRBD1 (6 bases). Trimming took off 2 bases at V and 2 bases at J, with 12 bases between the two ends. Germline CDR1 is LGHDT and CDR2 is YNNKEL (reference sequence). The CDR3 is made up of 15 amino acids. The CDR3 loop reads CASSQSGTPNTEAFF. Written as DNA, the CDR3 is TGTGCCAGCAGCCAATCCGGGACACCAAACACTGAAGCTTTCTTT.

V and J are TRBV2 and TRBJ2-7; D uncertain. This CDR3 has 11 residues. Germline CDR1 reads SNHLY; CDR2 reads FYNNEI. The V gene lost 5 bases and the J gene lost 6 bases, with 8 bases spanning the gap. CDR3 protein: CASSQPSEQYF. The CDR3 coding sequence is TGTGCCAGCAGTCAACCCTCCGAGCAGTACTTC.

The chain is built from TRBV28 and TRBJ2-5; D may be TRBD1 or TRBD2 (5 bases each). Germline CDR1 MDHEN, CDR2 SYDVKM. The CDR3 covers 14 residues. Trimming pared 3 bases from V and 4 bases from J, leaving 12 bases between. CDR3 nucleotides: TGTGCCAGCAGTTTGTCGGGGACCAGAGAGACCCAGTACTTC. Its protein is CASSLSGTRETQYF.

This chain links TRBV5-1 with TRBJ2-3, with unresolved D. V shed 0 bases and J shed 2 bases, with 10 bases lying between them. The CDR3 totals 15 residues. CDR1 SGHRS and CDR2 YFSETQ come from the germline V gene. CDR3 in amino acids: CASSLDRAPTDTQYF. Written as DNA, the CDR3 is TGCGCCAGCAGCTTGGACCGGGCCCCCACAGATACGCAGTATTTT.

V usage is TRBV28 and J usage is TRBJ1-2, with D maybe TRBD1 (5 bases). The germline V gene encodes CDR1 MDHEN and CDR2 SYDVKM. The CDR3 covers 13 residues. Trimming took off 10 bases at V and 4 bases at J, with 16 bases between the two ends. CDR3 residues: CATSAGTVYGYTF. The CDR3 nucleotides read TGTGCCACCTCCGCCGGGACGGTCTATGGCTACACCTTC.

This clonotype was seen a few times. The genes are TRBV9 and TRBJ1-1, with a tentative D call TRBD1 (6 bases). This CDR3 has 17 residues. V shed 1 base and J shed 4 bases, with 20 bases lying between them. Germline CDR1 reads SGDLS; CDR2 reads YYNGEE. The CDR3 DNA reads TGTGCCAGCAGCGTACTCCCCTTTTATGGACAGCCCACTGAAGCTTTCTTT. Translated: CASSVLPFYGQPTEAFF. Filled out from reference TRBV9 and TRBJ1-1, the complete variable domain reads DSGVTQTPKHLITATGQRVTLRCSPRSGDLSVYWYQQSLDQGLQFLIQYYNGEERAKGNILERFSAQQFPDLHSELNLSSLELGDSALYFCASSVLPFYGQPTEAFFGQGTRLTVV.

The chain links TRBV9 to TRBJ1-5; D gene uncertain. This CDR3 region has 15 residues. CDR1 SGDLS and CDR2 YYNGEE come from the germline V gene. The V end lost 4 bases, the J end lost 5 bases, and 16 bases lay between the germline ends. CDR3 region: CASSPSPGPHQPQHF. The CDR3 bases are TGTGCCAGCAGCCCATCACCCGGCCCCCATCAGCCCCAGCATTTT.

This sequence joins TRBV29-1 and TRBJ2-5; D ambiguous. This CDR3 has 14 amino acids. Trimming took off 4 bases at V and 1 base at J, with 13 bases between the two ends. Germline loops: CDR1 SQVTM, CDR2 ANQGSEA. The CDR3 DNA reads TGCAGCGTTGTTGGACCGTCCCGCCAAGAGACCCAGTACTTC. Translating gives CSVVGPSRQETQYF.

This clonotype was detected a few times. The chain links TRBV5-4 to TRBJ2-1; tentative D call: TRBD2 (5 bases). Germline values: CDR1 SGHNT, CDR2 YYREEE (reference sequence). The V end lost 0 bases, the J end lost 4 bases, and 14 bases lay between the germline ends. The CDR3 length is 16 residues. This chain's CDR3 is CASSLDPLTRYNEQFF. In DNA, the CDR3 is TGTGCCAGCAGCTTGGATCCCCTAACTAGATACAATGAGCAGTTCTTC.

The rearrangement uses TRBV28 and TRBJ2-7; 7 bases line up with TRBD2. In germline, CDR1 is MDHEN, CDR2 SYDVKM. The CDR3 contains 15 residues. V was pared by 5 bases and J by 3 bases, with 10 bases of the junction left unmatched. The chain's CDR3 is CASSPSGTFLYEQYF. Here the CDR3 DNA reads TGTGCCAGCAGTCCCAGCGGGACCTTTCTCTACGAGCAGTACTTC. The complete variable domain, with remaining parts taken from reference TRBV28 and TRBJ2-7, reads DVKVTQSSRYLVKRTGEKVFLECVQDMDHENMFWYRQDPGLGLRLIYFSYDVKMKEKGDIPEGYSVSREKKERFSLILESASTNQTSMYLCASSPSGTFLYEQYFGPGTRLTVT.

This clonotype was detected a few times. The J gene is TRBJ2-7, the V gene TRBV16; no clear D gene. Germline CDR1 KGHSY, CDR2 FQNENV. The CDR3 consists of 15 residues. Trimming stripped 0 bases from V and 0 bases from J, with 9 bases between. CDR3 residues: CASSQSYPTSYEQYF. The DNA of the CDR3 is TGTGCCAGCAGCCAATCCTATCCCACCTCCTACGAGCAGTACTTC.

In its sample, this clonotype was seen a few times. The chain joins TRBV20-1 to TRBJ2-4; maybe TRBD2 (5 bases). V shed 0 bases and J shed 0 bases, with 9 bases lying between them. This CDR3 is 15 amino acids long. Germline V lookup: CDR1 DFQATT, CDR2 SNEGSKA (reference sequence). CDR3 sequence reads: CSARDFGLAKNIQYF. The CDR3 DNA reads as TGCAGTGCTAGAGACTTCGGACTAGCCAAAAACATTCAGTACTTC.

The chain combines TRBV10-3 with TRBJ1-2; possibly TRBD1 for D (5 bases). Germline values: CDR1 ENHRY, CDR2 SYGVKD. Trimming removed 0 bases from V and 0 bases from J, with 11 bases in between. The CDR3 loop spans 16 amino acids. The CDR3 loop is CAISESYQGPNYGYTF. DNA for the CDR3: TGTGCCATCAGTGAGTCCTACCAGGGACCTAACTATGGCTACACCTTC.

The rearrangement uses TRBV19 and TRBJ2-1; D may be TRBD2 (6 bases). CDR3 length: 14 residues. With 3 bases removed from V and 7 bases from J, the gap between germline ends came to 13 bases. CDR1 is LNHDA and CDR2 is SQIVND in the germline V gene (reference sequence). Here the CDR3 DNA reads TGTGCCAGTAGTATGGGGGGAATTGGGAATGAGCAGTTCTTC. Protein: CASSMGGIGNEQFF.

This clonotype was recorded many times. In DNA, the CDR3 is TGTGCCAGCAGCGTAGAGACGGGACTAGCGAACGAGCAGTTCTTC. It encodes CASSVETGLANEQFF. The V gene is TRBV9, the J gene TRBJ2-1, with 10 nucleotides matching TRBD2. Germline V gives CDR1 SGDLS, CDR2 YYNGEE. The CDR3 is 15 residues long. The junction had 7 bases not matched to a gene; V was cut back by 0 bases and J by 10 bases. Looking up the rest from reference TRBV9 and TRBJ2-1 gives the full variable domain: DSGVTQTPKHLITATGQRVTLRCSPRSGDLSVYWYQQSLDQGLQFLIQYYNGEERAKGNILERFSAQQFPDLHSELNLSSLELGDSALYFCASSVETGLANEQFFGPGTRLTVL.

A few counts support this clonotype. CDR3 bases: TGCAGTGCTAAGGTCGGCAGCGGGAGGCCCACAGATACGCAGTATTTT. Residues: CSAKVGSGRPTDTQYF. The chain is built from TRBV20-1 and TRBJ2-3; 9 nucleotides line up with TRBD2. From germline, CDR1 is DFQATT and CDR2 SNEGSKA (reference sequence). The CDR3 consists of 16 residues. V was pared by 4 bases and J by 2 bases, with 10 bases of the junction left unmatched.

The CDR3: CASSWTDTQYF. In nucleotides, the CDR3 is TGTGCCAGCAGCTGGACAGATACGCAGTATTTT. This chain joins TRBV11-2 and TRBJ2-3; D remains ambiguous. Germline assignment: CDR1 SGHAT and CDR2 FQNNGV. The V end was cut by 4 bases, the J end by 3 bases, with 2 bases between. The CDR3 runs to 11 residues.

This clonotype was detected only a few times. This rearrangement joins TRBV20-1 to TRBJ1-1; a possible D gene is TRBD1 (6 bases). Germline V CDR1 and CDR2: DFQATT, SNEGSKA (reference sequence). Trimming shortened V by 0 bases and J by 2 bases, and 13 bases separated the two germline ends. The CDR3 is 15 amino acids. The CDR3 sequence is CSAREGAVRNTEAFF. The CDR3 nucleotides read TGCAGTGCTAGAGAGGGGGCCGTCCGCAACACTGAAGCTTTCTTT.

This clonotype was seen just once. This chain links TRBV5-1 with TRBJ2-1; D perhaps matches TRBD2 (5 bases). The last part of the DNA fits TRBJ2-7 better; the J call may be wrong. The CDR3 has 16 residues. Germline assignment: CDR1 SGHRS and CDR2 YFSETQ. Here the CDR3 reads CASSPRRTGLYNEQYF. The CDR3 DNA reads TGCGCCAGCAGCCCGAGAAGGACTGGACTTTACAATGAGCAGTACTTC.

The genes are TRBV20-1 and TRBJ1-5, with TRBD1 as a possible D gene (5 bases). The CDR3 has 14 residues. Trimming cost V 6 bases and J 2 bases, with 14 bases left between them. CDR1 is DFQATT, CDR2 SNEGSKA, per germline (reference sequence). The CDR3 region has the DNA TGCAGTGCCACTAACGAAGGGGGCAATCAGCCCCAGCATTTT. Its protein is CSATNEGGNQPQHF.

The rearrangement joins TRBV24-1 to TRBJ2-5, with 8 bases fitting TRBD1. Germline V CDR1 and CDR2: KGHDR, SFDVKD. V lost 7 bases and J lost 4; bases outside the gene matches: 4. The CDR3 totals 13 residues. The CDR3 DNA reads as TGTGCCACCAGCCAGGGGGCCTTAGAGACCCAGTACTTC. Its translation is CATSQGALETQYF.

As DNA, the CDR3 is TGTGCCAGCAGTTTCCCCCCGCCGGATCGAGATACGCAGTATTTT. It specifies CASSFPPPDRDTQYF. V is TRBV28 and J is TRBJ2-3; D ambiguous. There are 15 residues in the CDR3. The germline CDR1 and CDR2 sequences are MDHEN and SYDVKM. Trimming left V 3 bases short and J 5 bases short, with 15 bases between.

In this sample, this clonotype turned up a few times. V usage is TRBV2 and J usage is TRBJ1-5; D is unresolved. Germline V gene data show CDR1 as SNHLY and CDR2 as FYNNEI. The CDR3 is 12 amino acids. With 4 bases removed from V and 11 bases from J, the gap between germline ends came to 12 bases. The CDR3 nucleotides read TGTGCCAGCAGTGTTCGAAGTACGACCCAGCATTTT. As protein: CASSVRSTTQHF.

The CDR3 nucleotides are TGTGCCAGCAGCTTAAGGCGAGGGGAAGAAAAACTGTTTTTT. Translating gives CASSLRRGEEKLFF. V and J are TRBV7-9 and TRBJ1-4; tentative D call: TRBD1 (5 bases). Trimming left V 2 bases short and J 8 bases short, with 12 bases between. This CDR3 comprises 14 residues. Germline V gene lookup returns CDR1 SEHNR and CDR2 FQNEAQ (reference sequence).

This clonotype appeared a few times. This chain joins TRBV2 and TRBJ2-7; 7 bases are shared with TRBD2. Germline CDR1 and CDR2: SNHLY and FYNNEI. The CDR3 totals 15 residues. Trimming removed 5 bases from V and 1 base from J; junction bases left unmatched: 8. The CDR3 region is CASSSARGESYEQYF. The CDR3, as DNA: TGTGCCAGCAGTTCCGCTCGGGGGGAATCCTACGAGCAGTACTTC.

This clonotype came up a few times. The CDR3 spells CASSRTGAGELFF. CDR3 bases: TGTGCCAGCAGCCGGACAGGGGCCGGGGAGCTGTTTTTT. The chain has TRBV14 and TRBJ2-2, with TRBD1 identical over 9 bases. This CDR3 has 13 amino acids. In germline, CDR1 is SGHDN, CDR2 FVKESK. The V and J ends lost 4 bases and 6 bases, in that order; junction bases with no gene match: 0.

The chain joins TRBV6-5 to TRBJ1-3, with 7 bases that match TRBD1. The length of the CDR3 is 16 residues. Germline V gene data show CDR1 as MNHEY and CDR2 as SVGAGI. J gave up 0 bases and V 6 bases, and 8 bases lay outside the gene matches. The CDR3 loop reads CASRLGQTSSGNTIYF. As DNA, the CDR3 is TGTGCCAGCAGGCTGGGACAGACGAGCTCTGGAAACACCATATATTTT.